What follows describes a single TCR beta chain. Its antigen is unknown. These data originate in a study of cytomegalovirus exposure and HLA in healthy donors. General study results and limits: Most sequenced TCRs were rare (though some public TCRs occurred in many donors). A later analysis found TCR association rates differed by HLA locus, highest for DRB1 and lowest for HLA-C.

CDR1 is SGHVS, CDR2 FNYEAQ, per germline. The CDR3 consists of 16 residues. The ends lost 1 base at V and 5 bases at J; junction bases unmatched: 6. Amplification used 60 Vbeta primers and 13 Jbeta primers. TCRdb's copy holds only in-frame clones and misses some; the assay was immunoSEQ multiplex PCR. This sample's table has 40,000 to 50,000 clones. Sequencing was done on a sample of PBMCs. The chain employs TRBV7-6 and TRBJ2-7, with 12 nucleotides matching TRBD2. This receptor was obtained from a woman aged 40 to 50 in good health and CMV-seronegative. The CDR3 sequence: CASSLVASGRADEQYF. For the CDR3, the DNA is TGTGCCAGCAGCTTAGTGGCTAGCGGGAGGGCCGACGAGCAGTACTTC.